A selection of T cell receptor beta chains follows, all from one sample in a study of cytomegalovirus exposure and HLA in healthy donors. Using immunoSEQ multiplex PCR, the repertoire was profiled, and TCRdb retains in-frame clones only, with some absent. The sample has 120,000 or so clones, less than 85% seen once. The sequenced material came from PBMCs. These TCRs come from a man aged 30 to 39 in good health and CMV-seropositive. The CDR3 runs from the conserved cysteine through the conserved F or W. The D gene is left open where the match is weak. A clone size is listed for some rows: how often the clone was seen (once, few, many), or a class if it is expanded.

TRBV5-6	TRBJ2-1	NA	NA	CASILQDHNEQFF	TGTGCCAGCATCCTACAGGATCACAATGAGCAGTTCTTC
TRBV6-1	TRBJ1-2	NA	NA	CASSPFGVYGYTF	TGTGCCAGCAGCCCTTTTGGAGTTTATGGCTACACCTTC
TRBV28	TRBJ1-2	NA	NA	CASSLPGHPNYGYTF	TGTGCCAGCAGTTTGCCAGGACACCCAAACTATGGCTACACCTTC
TRBV30	TRBJ2-1	TRBD1	few	CAWSPGTGRGDEQFF	TGTGCCTGGAGTCCCGGGACAGGGCGAGGGGATGAGCAGTTCTTC
TRBV4-3	TRBJ2-2	NA	NA	CASSQDFRGSAGELFF	TGCGCCAGCAGCCAAGACTTTAGGGGGTCCGCCGGGGAGCTGTTTTTT
TRBV28	TRBJ1-2	TRBD1	NA	CASSTPTGADGYTF	TGTGCCAGCAGTACCCCGACAGGGGCGGATGGCTACACCTTC
TRBV6-6	TRBJ2-2	NA	NA	CASRGLINTGELFF	TGTGCCAGCAGGGGACTGATTAACACCGGGGAGCTGTTTTTT
TRBV18	TRBJ1-5	TRBD1	NA	CASSGTDNQPQHF	TGTGCCAGCTCCGGGACAGACAATCAGCCCCAGCATTTT
TRBV2	TRBJ2-2	NA	NA	CASSESPGTGELFF	TGTGCCAGCAGTGAGTCCCCCGGGACCGGGGAGCTGTTTTTT
TRBV4-2	TRBJ2-1	TRBD2	NA	CASSQETSGVYNEQFF	TGTGCCAGCAGCCAAGAGACTAGCGGGGTCTACAATGAGCAGTTCTTC
TRBV5-1	TRBJ2-3	TRBD2	NA	CASRSSGGISTDTQYF	TGCGCCAGCAGATCCAGCGGGGGGATAAGCACAGATACGCAGTATTTT
TRBV4-1	TRBJ2-1	TRBD2	NA	CASSSGLAETSYNEQFF	TGCGCCAGCAGTTCCGGACTAGCGGAAACCTCCTACAATGAGCAGTTCTTC
TRBV28	TRBJ2-3	NA	NA	CASRGGAWTDTQYF	TGTGCCAGCAGAGGGGGGGCATGGACAGATACGCAGTATTTT
TRBV7-3	TRBJ2-3	NA	NA	CASSLDGPGGTDTQYF	TGTGCCAGCAGCTTAGACGGGCCAGGGGGCACAGATACGCAGTATTTT
TRBV28	TRBJ2-3	NA	NA	CASSSPRFHTDTQYF	TGTGCCAGCAGTTCCCCGCGGTTCCACACAGATACGCAGTATTTT
TRBV25-1	TRBJ1-5	NA	NA	CASSESVPGRMGPQHF	TGTGCCAGCAGTGAATCAGTTCCAGGCAGGATGGGGCCCCAGCATTTT
TRBV5-1	TRBJ1-2	TRBD1	NA	CASSLAPDRSNYGYTF	TGCGCCAGCAGCTTGGCCCCGGACAGGTCTAACTATGGCTACACCTTC
TRBV4-1	TRBJ1-5	NA	once	CASSEQDGNQPQHF	TGCGCCAGCAGCGAACAGGACGGGAATCAGCCCCAGCATTTT
TRBV18	TRBJ2-1	NA	NA	CASSPRPGPTNEQFF	TGTGCCAGCTCCCCACGGCCAGGGCCCACCAATGAGCAGTTCTTC
TRBV7-2	TRBJ2-1	TRBD2	few	CASSFGGGASYNEQFF	TGTGCCAGCAGCTTTGGCGGGGGGGCCTCCTACAATGAGCAGTTCTTC
TRBV5-1	TRBJ1-1	NA	NA	CASSFSGANTEAFF	TGCGCCAGCAGCTTTTCAGGGGCCAACACTGAAGCTTTCTTT
TRBV7-2	TRBJ2-5	TRBD2	NA	CASSWLAGGGKTQYF	TGTGCCAGCAGCTGGCTAGCGGGGGGGGGAAAGACCCAGTACTTC
TRBV4-3	TRBJ2-3	NA	few	CASSQDWPGADTQYF	TGCGCCAGCAGCCAAGATTGGCCAGGGGCAGATACGCAGTATTTT
TRBV28	TRBJ2-1	TRBD1	NA	CASSAVGRGLRFSYNEQFF	TGTGCCAGCAGTGCAGTGGGCAGGGGGCTTCGTTTCTCCTACAATGAGCAGTTCTTC
TRBV27	TRBJ2-7	NA	NA	CASSFTKFSYEQYF	TGTGCCAGCAGTTTTACTAAATTCTCCTACGAGCAGTACTTC
TRBV5-1	TRBJ2-3	TRBD2	few	CASSSGTSLTDTQYF	TGCGCCAGCAGCTCTGGGACTAGCCTCACAGATACGCAGTATTTT
TRBV10-2	TRBJ2-5	NA	few	CASGQTETQYF	TGCGCCAGCGGGCAGACGGAGACCCAGTACTTC
TRBV18	TRBJ2-1	TRBD2	NA	CASSPPDGSGGLNEQFF	TGTGCCAGCTCACCACCAGATGGTAGCGGGGGGTTAAATGAGCAGTTCTTC
TRBV27	TRBJ2-7	TRBD1	NA	CASSNRDSAREQYF	TGTGCCAGCAGTAACCGGGACAGCGCGAGAGAGCAGTACTTC
TRBV18	TRBJ2-7	NA	NA	CASSPPGNYEQYF	TGTGCCAGCTCACCGCCAGGGAACTACGAGCAGTACTTC
TRBV13	TRBJ2-3	NA	NA	CASSPGAAADTQYF	TGTGCCAGCAGCCCAGGGGCGGCGGCAGATACGCAGTATTTT
TRBV9	TRBJ2-2	TRBD1	NA	CASSGTGLNTGELFF	TGTGCCAGCAGCGGGACAGGGTTGAACACCGGGGAGCTGTTTTTT